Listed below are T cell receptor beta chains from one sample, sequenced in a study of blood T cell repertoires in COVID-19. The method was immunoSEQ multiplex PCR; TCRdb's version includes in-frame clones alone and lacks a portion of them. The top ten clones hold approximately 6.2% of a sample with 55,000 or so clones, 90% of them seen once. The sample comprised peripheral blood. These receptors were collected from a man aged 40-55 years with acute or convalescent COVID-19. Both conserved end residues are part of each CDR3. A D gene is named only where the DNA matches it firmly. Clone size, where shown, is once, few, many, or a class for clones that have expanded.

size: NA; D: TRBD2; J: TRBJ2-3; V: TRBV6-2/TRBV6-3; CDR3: CASSYYGTSAGTDTQYF; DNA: TGTGCCAGCAGTTACTACGGGACTAGCGCAGGCACAGATACGCAGTATTTT
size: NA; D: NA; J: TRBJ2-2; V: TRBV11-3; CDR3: CASSPRTGAGTGELFF; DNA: TGTGCCAGCAGCCCCCGGACGGGCGCGGGTACCGGGGAGCTGTTTTTT
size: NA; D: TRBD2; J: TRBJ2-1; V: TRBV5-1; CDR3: CASSVGTSEYNEQFF; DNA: TGCGCCAGCAGTGTGGGGACTAGCGAATACAATGAGCAGTTCTTC
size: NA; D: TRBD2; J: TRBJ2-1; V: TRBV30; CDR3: CAWSPGGVGPGGDEQFF; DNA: TGTGCCTGGAGTCCGGGCGGAGTTGGGCCGGGAGGGGATGAGCAGTTCTTC
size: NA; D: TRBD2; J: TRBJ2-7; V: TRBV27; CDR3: CASQTTSRRGSYEQYF; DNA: TGTGCCAGCCAAACGACTAGCCGGAGGGGATCCTACGAGCAGTACTTC
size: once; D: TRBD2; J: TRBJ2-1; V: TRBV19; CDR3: CASSLRGLADYNEQFF; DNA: TGTGCCAGTAGTCTCCGGGGACTAGCGGACTACAATGAGCAGTTCTTC
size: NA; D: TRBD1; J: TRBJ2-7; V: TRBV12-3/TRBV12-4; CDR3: CASSWTGLEQYF; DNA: TGTGCCAGCAGTTGGACAGGGCTCGAGCAGTACTTC
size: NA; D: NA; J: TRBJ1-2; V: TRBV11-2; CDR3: CASSPQGTGGGYTF; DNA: TGTGCCAGCAGCCCACAAGGTACCGGAGGGGGCTACACCTTC
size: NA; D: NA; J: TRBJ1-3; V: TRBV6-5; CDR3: CASRSGLAGNTIYF; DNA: TGTGCCAGCAGGTCAGGTTTGGCTGGAAACACCATATATTTT
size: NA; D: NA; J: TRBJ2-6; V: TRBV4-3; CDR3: CASSQRHGHTVLTF; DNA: TGCGCCAGCAGCCAAAGACACGGACATACCGTCCTGACTTTC
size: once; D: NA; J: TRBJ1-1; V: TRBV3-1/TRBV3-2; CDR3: CASSQVGGDTEAFF; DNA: TGTGCCAGCAGCCAAGTAGGGGGGGACACTGAAGCTTTCTTT
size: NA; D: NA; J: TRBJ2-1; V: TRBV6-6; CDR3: CASSWSHNNEQFF; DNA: TGTGCCAGCAGTTGGTCACATAACAATGAGCAGTTCTTC
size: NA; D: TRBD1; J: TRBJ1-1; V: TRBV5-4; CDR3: CASSLGQGAQAFF; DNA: TGTGCCAGCAGCTTGGGACAGGGGGCTCAAGCTTTCTTT
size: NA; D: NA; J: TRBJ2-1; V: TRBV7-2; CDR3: CASSSGASGYNEQFF; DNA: TGTGCCAGCAGCTCAGGGGCTAGCGGCTACAATGAGCAGTTCTTC
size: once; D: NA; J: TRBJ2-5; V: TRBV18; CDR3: CASSPPIRGRETQYF; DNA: TGTGCCAGCTCACCACCGATCAGGGGTCGCGAGACCCAGTACTTC
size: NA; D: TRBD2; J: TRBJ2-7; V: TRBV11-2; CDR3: CASSLGLAGGEQYF; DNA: TGTGCCAGCAGCTTAGGACTAGCGGGGGGGGAGCAGTACTTC
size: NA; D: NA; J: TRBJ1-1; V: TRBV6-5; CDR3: CASSPRRGGGTEAFF; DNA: TGTGCCAGCAGTCCCCGTCGGGGGGGAGGGACTGAAGCTTTCTTT
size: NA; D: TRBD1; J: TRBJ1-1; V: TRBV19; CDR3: CASTQGAVNTEAFF; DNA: TGTGCCAGTACCCAGGGGGCGGTGAACACTGAAGCTTTCTTT
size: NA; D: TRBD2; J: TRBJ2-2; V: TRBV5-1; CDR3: CASSSSGTGTGELFF; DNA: TGCGCCAGCAGCTCTAGCGGGACCGGTACCGGGGAGCTGTTTTTT
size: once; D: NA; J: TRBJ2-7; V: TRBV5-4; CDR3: CASSLGGGGGSYEQYF; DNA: TGTGCCAGCAGCTTGGGAGGGGGCGGGGGGTCCTACGAGCAGTACTTC
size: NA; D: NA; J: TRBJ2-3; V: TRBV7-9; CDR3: CASSLRQGSTDTQYF; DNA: TGTGCCAGCAGCTTAAGGCAGGGGAGCACAGATACGCAGTATTTT
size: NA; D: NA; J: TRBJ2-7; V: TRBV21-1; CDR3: CASSKCSGQTYEQYF; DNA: TGTGCCAGCAGCAAATGTTCCGGACAGACCTACGAGCAGTACTTC
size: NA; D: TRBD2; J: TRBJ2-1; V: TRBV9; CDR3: CASSEMGAPPAGGPDNEQFF; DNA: TGTGCCAGCAGCGAGATGGGGGCTCCCCCAGCGGGAGGGCCCGACAATGAGCAGTTCTTC
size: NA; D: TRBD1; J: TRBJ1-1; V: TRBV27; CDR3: CASSSPDRGNTEAFF; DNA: TGTGCCAGCAGTTCGCCGGACAGGGGCAACACTGAAGCTTTCTTT
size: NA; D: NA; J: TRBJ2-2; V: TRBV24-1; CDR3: CATSDASPRLGELFF; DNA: TGTGCCACCAGTGATGCGAGCCCGCGCCTCGGGGAGCTGTTTTTT
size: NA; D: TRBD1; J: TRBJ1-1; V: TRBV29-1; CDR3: CSVEDRAGGSPEAFF; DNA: TGCAGCGTTGAAGATCGAGCAGGGGGCTCGCCTGAAGCTTTCTTT
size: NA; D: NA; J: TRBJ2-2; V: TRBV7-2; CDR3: CASSVAGSLNTGELFF; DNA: TGTGCCAGCAGCGTCGCGGGATCCCTGAACACCGGGGAGCTGTTTTTT
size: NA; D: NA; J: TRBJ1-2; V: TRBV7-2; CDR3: CASSLTRQAF; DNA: TGTGCCAGCAGCTTAACCCGACAGGCCTTC
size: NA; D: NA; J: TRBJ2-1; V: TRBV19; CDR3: CASSRLVDYNEQFF; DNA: TGTGCCAGTAGTAGGCTAGTAGACTACAATGAGCAGTTCTTC
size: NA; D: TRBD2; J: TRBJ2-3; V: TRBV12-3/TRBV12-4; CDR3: CASRVAGDTQYF; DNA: TGTGCCAGCAGGGTAGCGGGGGATACGCAGTATTTT
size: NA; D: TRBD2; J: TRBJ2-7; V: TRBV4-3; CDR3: CASSLLLAGAYEQYF; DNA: TGCGCCAGCAGCCTACTACTAGCGGGTGCCTACGAGCAGTACTTC
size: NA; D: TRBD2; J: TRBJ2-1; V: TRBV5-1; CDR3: CASSLDSGHSYNEQFF; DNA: TGCGCCAGCAGCTTGGATAGCGGGCACTCCTACAATGAGCAGTTCTTC
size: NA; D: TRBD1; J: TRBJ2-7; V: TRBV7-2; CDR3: CASSLRQGGEQYF; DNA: TGTGCCAGCAGCTTACGACAGGGTGGAGAGCAGTACTTC
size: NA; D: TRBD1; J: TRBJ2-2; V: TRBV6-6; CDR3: CASSRTGNTGELFF; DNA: TGTGCCAGCAGTCGGACAGGGAACACCGGGGAGCTGTTTTTT
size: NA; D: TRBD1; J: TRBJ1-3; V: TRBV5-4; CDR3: CASSNNQGANGNTIYF; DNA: TGTGCCAGCAGCAACAATCAGGGGGCAAACGGAAACACCATATATTTT
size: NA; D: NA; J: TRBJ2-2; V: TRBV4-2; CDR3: CASSQETRANPTGELFF; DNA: TGTGCCAGCAGCCAAGAGACTCGTGCGAACCCCACCGGGGAGCTGTTTTTT
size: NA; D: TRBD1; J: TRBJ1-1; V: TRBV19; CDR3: CASSHRQGRSEAFF; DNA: TGTGCCAGTAGTCACAGACAGGGTCGGTCTGAAGCTTTCTTT
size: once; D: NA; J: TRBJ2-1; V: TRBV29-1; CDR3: CSVEIQNEQFF; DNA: TGCAGCGTTGAAATCCAGAATGAGCAGTTCTTC
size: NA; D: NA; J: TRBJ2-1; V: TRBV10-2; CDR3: CASSTSRYDNEQFF; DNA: TGCGCCAGCAGTACTAGTAGGTATGACAATGAGCAGTTCTTC
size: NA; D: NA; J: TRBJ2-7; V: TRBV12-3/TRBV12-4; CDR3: CASSLKSSYEQYF; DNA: TGTGCCAGCAGTTTGAAGAGCTCCTACGAGCAGTACTTC